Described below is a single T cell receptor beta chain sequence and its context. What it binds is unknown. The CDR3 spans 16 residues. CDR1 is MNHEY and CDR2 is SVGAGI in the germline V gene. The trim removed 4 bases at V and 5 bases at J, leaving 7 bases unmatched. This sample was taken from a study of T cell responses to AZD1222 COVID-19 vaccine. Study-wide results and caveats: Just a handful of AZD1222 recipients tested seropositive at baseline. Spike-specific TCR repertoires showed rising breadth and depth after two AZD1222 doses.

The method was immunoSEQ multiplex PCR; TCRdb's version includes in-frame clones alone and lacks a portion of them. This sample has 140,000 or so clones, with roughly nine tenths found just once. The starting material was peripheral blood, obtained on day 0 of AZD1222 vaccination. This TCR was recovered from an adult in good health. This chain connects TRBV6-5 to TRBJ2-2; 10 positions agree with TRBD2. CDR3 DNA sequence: TGTGCCAGCAGTTCCCTAGCGGGAGAAAGGACCGGGGAGCTGTTTTTT. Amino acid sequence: CASSSLAGERTGELFF.